This is a list of T cell receptor beta chains from one sample in a study of blood T cells in healthy people across ages. TCRdb reanalysed the 5' RACE reads using MiXCR and keeps one entry per CDR3 protein. Among more than 1,000,000 distinct CDR3 sequences listed, about 25% were seen once. Another study also made use of these data, one on T cells of mothers and their children.

Sequencing was carried out using blood. The receptor source for this set is a girl aged 2 to 10 in good health. Each CDR3 is given with its conserved first and last residue. Each record gives: clone size, D gene, J gene, V gene, CDR3 DNA, CDR3 protein. The D gene is left open where the match is weak. A clone size is listed for some rows: how often the clone was seen (once, few, many), or a class if it is expanded.

- - TRBJ2-7 TRBV12-3/TRBV12-4 TGTGCCAGCAGTCCGTTGGGCGCGGGCGAGCAGTACTTC CASSPLGAGEQYF
- TRBD1 TRBJ2-1 TRBV12-5 TGTGCTAGTGGTTTCACCCTACAGGGGAACTCCTACAATGAGCAGTTCTTC CASGFTLQGNSYNEQFF
few - TRBJ1-3 TRBV9 TGTGCCAGCAGCGCAGGGAGTAGTGGAAACACCATATATTTT CASSAGSSGNTIYF
few - TRBJ2-5 TRBV5-4 TGTGCCAGCAGCTGGGACATGGAAGAGACCCAGTACTTC CASSWDMEETQYF
few - TRBJ2-3 TRBV7-9 TGTGCCAGCAGCTTAGAGGTTTATCGAAGCACAGATACGCAGTATTTT CASSLEVYRSTDTQYF
- TRBD2 TRBJ2-1 TRBV20-1 TGCAGCCAAAGGCTAGCGGGAGGTCTTGAGCAGTTCTTC CSQRLAGGLEQFF
- - TRBJ2-7 TRBV9 TGTGCCAGCAGCGTAGTCGCGGGGACAGAATACGAGCAGTACTTC CASSVVAGTEYEQYF
few TRBD1 TRBJ1-5 TRBV7-9 TGTGCCAGCAGCTTATTGGGCCCCGGGACAGGGGATCAGCCCCAGCATTTT CASSLLGPGTGDQPQHF
- TRBD2 TRBJ2-5 TRBV28 TGTGCCAGCAGCCCACGGACTAGCGGGACTTGGGCAGAGACCCAGTACTTC CASSPRTSGTWAETQYF
- TRBD1 TRBJ2-7 TRBV15 TGTGTCACCAGCTGGGACAGGCGTTCCTACGAGCAGTACTTC CVTSWDRRSYEQYF
- TRBD2 TRBJ2-5 TRBV2 TGTGCCAGCCGGCTAGCGGGAGTGGAGACCCAGTACTTC CASRLAGVETQYF
few - TRBJ2-3 TRBV15 TGTGCCACCAGCGGCCTATTAAGGGGCTTGCCGGACTCAGATACGCAGTATTTT CATSGLLRGLPDSDTQYF
- TRBD2 TRBJ2-7 TRBV25-1 TGTGCCAGCAGTGAATATCCGGGACTAGCGGTCTACGAGCAGTACTTC CASSEYPGLAVYEQYF
- - TRBJ2-7 TRBV20-1 TGCAGTGCTAGAGGCTTAGGGTACGAGCAGTACTTC CSARGLGYEQYF
few - TRBJ2-3 TRBV6-1 TGTGCCAGCAGTGAAGTCGGGAGCGCAGATACGCAGTATTTT CASSEVGSADTQYF
few - TRBJ2-2 TRBV20-1 TGCAGTGCTATCCCCGCGGGACAGAACACCGGGGAGCCGTTTTTT CSAIPAGQNTGEPFF
- TRBD2 TRBJ2-3 TRBV7-6 TGTGCCAGCAGCCAACCCTGGACTAGCGGGAGACGAGACACAGATACGCAGTATTTT CASSQPWTSGRRDTDTQYF
few TRBD1 TRBJ2-7 TRBV7-9 TGTGCCAGCAGCTCCCGGGACAGGAGGCACGAGCAGTACTTC CASSSRDRRHEQYF
- - TRBJ2-7 TRBV7-2 TGTGCCAGCAGCTTATCGCTGGCCAGTGGCGCCTACGAGCAGTACTTC CASSLSLASGAYEQYF
- - TRBJ2-5 TRBV9 TGTGCCAGCAGCGCCTGGGGGATTGAAGAGACCCAGTACTTC CASSAWGIEETQYF
- TRBD2 TRBJ2-7 TRBV12-3/TRBV12-4 TGTGCCAGCGAACTAGCGGGGTACGAGCAGTACTTC CASELAGYEQYF
few TRBD1 TRBJ2-7 TRBV20-1 TGCAGTGCCCAAGCCCCGGGACAGGGTGGCTACGAGCAGTACTTC CSAQAPGQGGYEQYF
- TRBD2 TRBJ2-1 TRBV2 TGTGCCAGCAGACCCGCATTCCTAGCGGGAGTTGAGCAGTTCTTC CASRPAFLAGVEQFF
- - TRBJ2-3 TRBV27 TGTGCCAGCAGTTTACACGTAGCGGATCTCTACACAGATACGCAGTATTTT CASSLHVADLYTDTQYF
- - TRBJ1-1 TRBV7-2 TGTGCCAGCAGCTTTTGGGGGGATGGTAACACTGAAGCTTTCTTT CASSFWGDGNTEAFF
few - TRBJ2-1 TRBV7-2 TGTGCCAGCACCTTGACTAGTTCCTACAATGAGCAGTTCTTC CASTLTSSYNEQFF